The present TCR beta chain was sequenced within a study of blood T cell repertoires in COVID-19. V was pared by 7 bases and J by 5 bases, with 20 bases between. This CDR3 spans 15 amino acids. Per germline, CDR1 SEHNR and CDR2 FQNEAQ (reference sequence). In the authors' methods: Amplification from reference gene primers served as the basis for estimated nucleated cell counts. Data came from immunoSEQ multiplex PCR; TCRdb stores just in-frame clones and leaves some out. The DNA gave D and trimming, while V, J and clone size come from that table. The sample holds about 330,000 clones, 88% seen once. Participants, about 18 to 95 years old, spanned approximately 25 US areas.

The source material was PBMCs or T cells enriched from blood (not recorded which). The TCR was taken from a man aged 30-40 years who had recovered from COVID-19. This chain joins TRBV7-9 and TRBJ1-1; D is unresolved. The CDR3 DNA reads TGTGCCAGCACCACGGGATCCCAGGAGAGGACTGAAGCTTTCTTT. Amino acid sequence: CASTTGSQERTEAFF.